Listed below are T cell receptor beta chains from one sample, sequenced in a study of blood T cell repertoires in COVID-19. TCRdb's table, derived via immunoSEQ multiplex PCR, lists solely in-frame clones and lacks some. Of a few hundred thousand clones listed, around 87% were seen once; the top ten hold 6% to 9%. The sample taken for sequencing was peripheral blood. Every receptor here comes from a woman between 70 and 85 years old with active or convalescent COVID-19. Each CDR3 is given with its conserved first and last residue. A D gene is named only where the DNA matches it firmly. Where a row states a size, it is once, few, many or the class of an expanded clone; other rows omit it.

j_call v_call d_call clone_size cdr3_nt cdr3_aa
TRBJ1-2 TRBV27 TRBD1 NA TGTGCCAGCGGAACAGGGGGCGGCTATGGCTACACCTTC CASGTGGGYGYTF
TRBJ1-5 TRBV5-1 TRBD1 NA TGCGCCAGCAGCCATCGTACGACAGGGAAGTCGTCCAATCAGCCCCAGCATTTT CASSHRTTGKSSNQPQHF
TRBJ2-7 TRBV24-1 TRBD1 NA TGTGCCACCAGTGATGCCAGGGGGAACTCCTACGAGCAGTACTTC CATSDARGNSYEQYF
TRBJ1-3 TRBV11-2 NA once TGTGCCAGCAGCTCCCCCAGCACCATATATTTT CASSSPSTIYF
TRBJ1-1 TRBV2 NA NA TGTGCCAGCAGTGAATCAGGGGTCACTGAAGCTTTCTTT CASSESGVTEAFF
TRBJ1-1 TRBV27 NA few TGTGCCAGCTCTCCCTTAAACGGTGAAGCTTTCTTT CASSPLNGEAFF
TRBJ1-3 TRBV7-9 NA NA TGTGCCAGCAGAAGCACTGGTGGAAACACCATATATTTT CASRSTGGNTIYF
TRBJ1-1 TRBV19 NA few TGTGCCAGTAGTATTAATAGGAACACTGAAGCTTTCTTT CASSINRNTEAFF
TRBJ2-6 TRBV25-1 NA NA TGTGCCAGCAGTGACCCCAGGGGGGCCAACGTCCTGACTTTC CASSDPRGANVLTF
TRBJ1-2 TRBV19 NA NA TGTGCCAGTAGTAACCGGGGGGCCTTTGGCTACACCTTC CASSNRGAFGYTF
TRBJ1-1 TRBV6-5 NA few TGTGCCAGCAGTCAACGAGGAACTCAAGCTTTCTTT CASSQRGTQAFF
TRBJ2-1 TRBV5-4 TRBD2 NA TGTGCCAGCAGCTTCGGCGGGGGGCACAATGAGCAGTTCTTC CASSFGGGHNEQFF
TRBJ1-1 TRBV4-1 NA NA TGCGCCAGCAGCCAAGAGGACAGCCTTAACACTGAAGCTTTCTTT CASSQEDSLNTEAFF
TRBJ2-7 TRBV19 NA NA TGTGCCAGTAGGGGGCCGGGCGGCTCCTACGAGCAGTACTTC CASRGPGGSYEQYF
TRBJ1-2 TRBV13 NA once TGTGCCAGCAGCTCATGGGCCAGGGCAAAGGATGGCTACACCTTC CASSSWARAKDGYTF
TRBJ2-5 TRBV6-2/TRBV6-3 NA NA TGTGCCAGCAGTGACAAATCGAGGGGAGGGACCCAGTACTTC CASSDKSRGGTQYF
TRBJ2-5 TRBV6-6 NA NA TGTGCCAGCAGTCACCGCCCTCAGGGGATCCAAGAGACCCAGTACTTC CASSHRPQGIQETQYF
TRBJ2-3 TRBV6-5 NA NA TGTGCCAGCAAAACCCTCAGGGTATTTACAGATACGCAGTATTTT CASKTLRVFTDTQYF
TRBJ1-1 TRBV7-9 TRBD1 few TGTGCCAGCAGCTTTCCAGGGGGCTCTGGCACTGAAGCTTTCTTT CASSFPGGSGTEAFF
TRBJ1-5 TRBV5-6 TRBD1 NA TGTGCCAGCAGCTTCATGGGGACAGGGTTGGTCCAGCCCCAGCATTTT CASSFMGTGLVQPQHF
TRBJ2-1 TRBV19 TRBD1 NA TGTGCCAGTAGTACCTCCGGGACAGGGTTCCGCGATGAGCAGTTCTTC CASSTSGTGFRDEQFF
TRBJ2-1 TRBV5-1 TRBD1 NA TGCGCCAGTTTACCGGGACAGGGTACCGCTTATGAGCAGTTCTTC CASLPGQGTAYEQFF
TRBJ1-4 TRBV4-1 TRBD1 NA TGCGCCAGCAGCCAGGCGACAGGGGGAAGGTCTAATGAAAAACTGTTTTTT CASSQATGGRSNEKLFF
TRBJ1-4 TRBV10-2 NA NA TGCGCCAGCAGTGACCAGGGTGGTCAGGCTGCAACTAATGAAAAACTGTTTTTT CASSDQGGQAATNEKLFF
TRBJ1-5 TRBV6-2/TRBV6-3 TRBD1 NA TGTGCCAGCAGTCACGGAGGGGGCGCGCAGCCCCAGCATTTT CASSHGGGAQPQHF
TRBJ1-1 TRBV7-3 NA once TGTGCCAGCAGCTCTTCTTGGGGCCTCGAAGCTTTCTTT CASSSSWGLEAFF
TRBJ1-6 TRBV3-1/TRBV3-2 NA NA TGTGCCAGCAGCCAAGTGGGGGGGAGGGATTCACCCCTCCACTTT CASSQVGGRDSPLHF
TRBJ1-5 TRBV5-5 TRBD1 NA TGTGCCAGCAGCCAAACAGGGGGCAGGATTCAGCCCCAGCATTTT CASSQTGGRIQPQHF
TRBJ2-3 TRBV2 TRBD2 NA TGTGCCAGCAGAATTGGGGGGGGTGACACAGATACGCAGTATTTT CASRIGGGDTDTQYF
TRBJ2-4 TRBV7-2 TRBD1 NA TGTGCCAGCAGCTTACGGGACAGAGACCCTCTAGCCAAAAACATTCAGTACTTC CASSLRDRDPLAKNIQYF
TRBJ2-5 TRBV6-2/TRBV6-3 NA NA TGTGCCAGCAGTTACTCGTGGGGGCGGGAGACCCAGTACTTC CASSYSWGRETQYF
TRBJ2-3 TRBV9 TRBD1 NA TGTGCCAGCAACAGGGGTGGGCAATCAGATACGCAGTATTTT CASNRGGQSDTQYF
TRBJ2-5 TRBV29-1 NA NA TGCAGCGCAGCCACTTCAGCCGGCACTAGTGATACCCAGTACTTC CSAATSAGTSDTQYF
TRBJ2-5 TRBV6-5 TRBD2 NA TGTGCCAGCAGTCCGGGGGGTATCCAAGAGACCCAGTACTTC CASSPGGIQETQYF
TRBJ1-1 TRBV9 TRBD1 NA TGTGCCAGCAACCCAGACAGGGCCCTCGCTGAAGCTTTCTTT CASNPDRALAEAFF
TRBJ1-1 TRBV3-1/TRBV3-2 TRBD1 NA TGTGCCAGCACCCTCACCCGGCAGGGGGATCGCACTGAAGCTTTCTTT CASTLTRQGDRTEAFF
TRBJ1-4 TRBV6-5 NA NA TGTGCCAGCAGCTTGCTAGAAAAACTGTTTTTT CASSLLEKLFF
TRBJ1-2 TRBV5-6 NA NA TGTGCCAGCAGCCCCGGAGTGGGGCCCTATGGCTACACCTTC CASSPGVGPYGYTF
TRBJ1-6 TRBV19 NA NA TGTGCCAGTAGTATTAGCGGGAGACAAGTTAGTTCACCCCTCCACTTT CASSISGRQVSSPLHF
TRBJ2-1 TRBV11-2 NA NA TGTGCCAGCAGCCTTGGGGCAGGCAATGAGCAGTTCTTC CASSLGAGNEQFF